Listed below are T cell receptor beta chains from one sample, sequenced in a study of T-cell memory formation after mild COVID-19. Each CDR3 protein is one row after TCRdb ran MiXCR on the 5' RACE reads. Altogether roughly 560,000 distinct CDR3 sequences are present, just over 20% being singletons, with the ten largest covering 9.5% to 15%. Material: PBMCs or a T cell subset sorted from them (not recorded which). The receptors shown here come from an adult woman who had mild COVID-19 (a few samples of this study predate the infection). Cell type and time point are not known. The CDR3 runs from the conserved cysteine through the conserved F or W. The order of the fields is V gene, J gene, D gene, clone size, CDR3 DNA, CDR3 protein. A D gene is named only where the DNA matches it firmly. The size of a clone is reported for some rows only, either as once, few or many, or as a class for expanded clones.

>TRBV7-3|TRBJ2-7|TRBD2|few
TGTGCCAGCAGCTTAATAGCGGGAGACTCCTACGAGCAGTACTTC
CASSLIAGDSYEQYF
>TRBV12-3/TRBV12-4|TRBJ2-6|-|-
TGTGCCAGCAGTTTAGAACAGGTGTACTCTGGGGCCAACGTCCTGACTTTC
CASSLEQVYSGANVLTF
>TRBV25-1|TRBJ2-7|TRBD1|many
TGTGCCAGCAGTGTCCTGTCAGACAGGGCATCCGAGCAGTACTTC
CASSVLSDRASEQYF
>TRBV4-3|TRBJ2-7|-|-
TGCGCCAGCAGCCAAGGCCAGAGGAACGTATCCTACGAGCAGTACTTC
CASSQGQRNVSYEQYF
>TRBV19|TRBJ1-1|TRBD1|-
TGTGCCAGTAGCCTACGGACAGGGCGAGAGGCTTTCTTT
CASSLRTGREAFF
>TRBV12-5|TRBJ2-5|-|once
TGTGCTAGTGGTATTCAGGGGCAGGGGACCCAGTACTTC
CASGIQGQGTQYF
>TRBV6-4|TRBJ2-2|-|-
TGTGCCAGCAGTGACTCGAAAAGGGCCGGGGAGCTGTTTTTT
CASSDSKRAGELFF
>TRBV2|TRBJ1-4|-|-
TGTGCCAGCAGCAAGGAAAAACTGTTTTTT
CASSKEKLFF
>TRBV5-6|TRBJ2-3|TRBD2|-
TGTGCCAGCAGCACGACGGCGGGGGGGCGTGTAGATACGCAGTATTTT
CASSTTAGGRVDTQYF
>TRBV7-9|TRBJ2-1|-|-
TGTGCGTTAGTTCATGAGCAGTTCTTC
CALVHEQFF
>TRBV18|TRBJ2-7|-|few
TGTGCCAGCTCAGAACAGGGTAGCAGCAGCGAGCAGTACTTC
CASSEQGSSSEQYF
>TRBV7-2|TRBJ2-3|-|-
TGTGCCAGCAGCTATTTGGGACCAGATACGCAGTATTTT
CASSYLGPDTQYF
>TRBV20-1|TRBJ2-5|TRBD2|-
TGCAGTGCTAGAGGTTGGGCGGGGGGCGAAGAGACCCAGTACTTC
CSARGWAGGEETQYF
>TRBV5-6|TRBJ2-3|TRBD1|many
TGTGCCAGCAGCGGGGGACAGTCCACAGATACGCAGTATTTT
CASSGGQSTDTQYF
>TRBV5-1|TRBJ2-7|-|few
TGCGCCAGCAGCTTGGATCCCAGGAGCTCCTACGAGCAGTACTTC
CASSLDPRSSYEQYF
>TRBV15|TRBJ1-5|-|-
TGTGCCACCAGCAGAGATTTCAAGTTAGCTAGGCATTTT
CATSRDFKLARHF
>TRBV2|TRBJ1-2|TRBD1|-
TGTGCCAGCGGGAGTACAGGCTACAGGGGTGGCTACACCTTC
CASGSTGYRGGYTF
>TRBV27|TRBJ1-2|-|-
TGTGCCAGCAGAGCAAGGGTGGGCTATGGCTACACCTTC
CASRARVGYGYTF
>TRBV5-1|TRBJ2-7|TRBD2|many
TGTGCCAGCAGCTTAACTAGCGGAACTTACGAGCAGTACTTC
CASSLTSGTYEQYF
>TRBV7-9|TRBJ2-5|-|-
TGTGCCAGCAGATCCGCGTGGACTGGGAATGAGACCCAGTACTTC
CASRSAWTGNETQYF
>TRBV9|TRBJ2-5|-|few
TGTGCCAGCAGCGTAGACTGGAGCGGCACGACCCAGTACTTC
CASSVDWSGTTQYF
>TRBV7-2|TRBJ2-3|TRBD2|-
TGTGCCAGCAGCTTTCTAGCGGGAGCGGCAGATACGCAGTATTTT
CASSFLAGAADTQYF
>TRBV9|TRBJ2-3|TRBD2|-
TGTGCCAGCAGCCTGGGACTAGCGGGAGGAGGGTCCACAGATACGCAGTATTTT
CASSLGLAGGGSTDTQYF
>TRBV7-2|TRBJ2-1|-|few
TGTGCCAGCAGCTTTCATCGGACAGCCAACAATGAGCAGTTCTTC
CASSFHRTANNEQFF
>TRBV6-6|TRBJ1-3|-|-
TGTGCCAGCAGTTACACAGGGAGCTCTGGAAACACCATATATTTT
CASSYTGSSGNTIYF
>TRBV20-1|TRBJ2-1|-|-
TGCAGTGCCTCTGCCCGCGGGCCCTCCTACAATGAGCAGTTCTTC
CSASARGPSYNEQFF
>TRBV6-6|TRBJ1-1|-|few
TGTGCCAGCAGAGGGAACCTCGGAGACACTGAAGCTTTCTTT
CASRGNLGDTEAFF
>TRBV7-9|TRBJ1-5|TRBD1|few
TGTGCCAGCAGCTTAGATACCCGGACAGGGTTGGGTCAGCCCCAGCATTTT
CASSLDTRTGLGQPQHF
>TRBV29-1|TRBJ2-7|TRBD2|-
TGCAGCGTCGACCTAGCGGGGGACTCGAGCTCCTACGAGCAGTACTTC
CSVDLAGDSSSYEQYF
>TRBV7-3|TRBJ2-3|TRBD2|few
TGTGCCAGCAGCTTAACGGCAAGCGGGGCAGATACGCAGTATTTT
CASSLTASGADTQYF
>TRBV12-5|TRBJ2-7|TRBD2|-
TGTGCTAGTGGTTTGTCTAGTAGCGGGAGGGCTTACGAGCAGTACTTC
CASGLSSSGRAYEQYF
>TRBV6-2/TRBV6-3|TRBJ2-1|-|few
TGTGCCAGCAGTTACCCCCCGGCAGGGCGAACCTACAATGAGCAGTTCTTC
CASSYPPAGRTYNEQFF
>TRBV9|TRBJ1-4|-|-
TGTGCCAGCAGCGTAGGGGGACCGCCGCATGAAAAACTGTTTTTT
CASSVGGPPHEKLFF
>TRBV5-1|TRBJ1-1|TRBD1|many
TGCGCCAGCAGCAGACAGGGGGCGGTGAACACTGAAGCTTTCTTT
CASSRQGAVNTEAFF
>TRBV11-2|TRBJ1-2|-|-
TGTGCCAGCAGTATCCGATTCCGGCTTTTTAACTATGGCTACACCTTC
CASSIRFRLFNYGYTF
>TRBV5-4|TRBJ2-5|TRBD2|-
TGTGCCAGCAGCTTGAACTTAGGCGGGAGGGGAGAGACCCAGTACTTC
CASSLNLGGRGETQYF
>TRBV5-6|TRBJ1-5|TRBD1|-
TGTGCCAGCAGCTTGTTTCGAATTACAGGGGCGGATCAGCCCCAGCATTTT
CASSLFRITGADQPQHF
>TRBV4-1|TRBJ1-2|-|few
TGCGCCAGCAGCCAAGCCGGACTGAACTACACCTTC
CASSQAGLNYTF
>TRBV7-2|TRBJ2-7|TRBD1|-
TGTGCCAGCAGCTCGCCGGGACAGGGGGCGCGCGAGCAGTACTTC
CASSSPGQGAREQYF
>TRBV29-1|TRBJ1-1|-|-
TGCAGCGTTGAGGGGGTGGGTACTGAAGCTTTCTTT
CSVEGVGTEAFF
>TRBV5-1|TRBJ2-2|-|few
TGCGCCAGCAGCTTCGCACACACCGGGGAGCTGTTTTTT
CASSFAHTGELFF
>TRBV5-1|TRBJ1-2|TRBD1|many
TGCGCCAGCAGCTTGGACAGGGGGGATGGCTACACCTTC
CASSLDRGDGYTF
>TRBV29-1|TRBJ2-5|-|few
TGCAGCGTCGGCGAGAGGGAGACCCAGTACTTC
CSVGERETQYF
>TRBV12-3/TRBV12-4|TRBJ2-1|-|-
TGTGCCAGCAGTTTAGCGAGTGGGAAAGGGGCATCTTACAATGAGCAGTTCTTC
CASSLASGKGASYNEQFF
>TRBV29-1|TRBJ2-1|TRBD2|few
TGCAGCGTTCATCCGGGACTAGCAAACAATGAGCAGTTCTTC
CSVHPGLANNEQFF
>TRBV13|TRBJ2-7|TRBD1|-
TGTGCCAGCAGCCGGACAGGGGGAAACTCCTCCTACGAGCAGTACTTC
CASSRTGGNSSYEQYF
>TRBV5-4|TRBJ2-7|TRBD1|-
TGTGCCAGCAGCTCCCGGGACAGTATGTTCTACGAGCAGTACTTC
CASSSRDSMFYEQYF
>TRBV4-3|TRBJ2-7|TRBD2|few
TGCGCCAGCAGCCAAGCACCAACAGGACTAGCGGGAGGGCCTTTGGACGAGCAGTACTTC
CASSQAPTGLAGGPLDEQYF